Each of the 8 T cell receptor beta chains below was sequenced from the same sample in a study of blood T cell repertoires in COVID-19. Generated by immunoSEQ multiplex PCR, the TCRdb table keeps only in-frame clones and is missing some. The table shows roughly 300,000 clones, with 87% occurring only once. Sequencing was carried out using PBMCs or T cells enriched from blood (not recorded which). These receptors all stem from a woman aged 25 to 39 who had recovered from COVID-19.

This sequence joins TRBV5-6 and TRBJ2-1, with no clear D. The germline CDR1 and CDR2 sequences are SGHDT and YYEEEE. V gave up 0 bases and J gave up 1 base, with 8 bases separating them. The CDR3 is 15 residues long. The chain's CDR3 is CASSLVRTSYNEQFF. CDR3 nucleotides: TGTGCCAGCAGCTTGGTACGAACTTCCTACAATGAGCAGTTCTTC.

The rearrangement joins TRBV13 to TRBJ2-2; 10 positions match TRBD1. Looked up from germline, CDR1 is PRHDT and CDR2 is FYEKMQ (reference sequence). The CDR3 runs 15 residues. V shed 6 bases, J shed 6 bases, and the junction held 7 bases outside the gene matches. The CDR3 spells CASSFGTGAAGELFF. Here the CDR3 DNA reads TGTGCCAGCAGTTTCGGGACAGGGGCGGCCGGGGAGCTGTTTTTT.

The V call is TRBV12-2, the J call TRBJ2-1; whether TRBD2, the table's D call, matches the DNA was not checked. TRBV12-2 is reported as a pseudogene. The CDR3 contains 17 residues. For the CDR3, the DNA is TGTGCAAGTCGCTTATTGCAAGGGGGGGCCCCTTACAATGAGCAGTTCTTC. Amino acid sequence: CASRLLQGGAPYNEQFF.

The chain carries TRBV28 and TRBJ1-2, with a tentative D call TRBD1 (5 bases). Germline V gene lookup returns CDR1 MDHEN and CDR2 SYDVKM. The CDR3 runs to 18 residues. Trimming pared 4 bases from V and 7 bases from J, leaving 28 bases between. CDR3 protein: CASSSQFSGETHVGGYTF. The CDR3 region has the DNA TGTGCCAGCAGTTCCCAGTTCTCGGGGGAGACCCATGTCGGTGGCTACACCTTC.

This clone was recorded once. The CDR3 region has the DNA TGTGCCACCATCCGGAGGGATGGCACTGAAGCTTTCTTT. Translated, it gives CATIRRDGTEAFF. This rearrangement joins TRBV19 to TRBJ1-1; D remains ambiguous. This CDR3 is 13 amino acids long. V was shortened by 10 bases and J by 4 bases, with 16 bases between the two germline ends. CDR1 LNHDA and CDR2 SQIVND come from the germline V gene (reference sequence).

The genes are TRBV6-5 and TRBJ1-1; D gene uncertain. CDR3 length equals 13 residues. Trimming left V 8 bases short and J 5 bases short, with 15 bases between. Germline lookup yields CDR1 MNHEY and CDR2 SVGAGI. CDR3 coding DNA: TGTGCCAGCTCCCGGGAAGCTCGAACTGAAGCTTTCTTT. Protein: CASSREARTEAFF.

V is TRBV24-1 and J is TRBJ2-5; 9 nucleotides match TRBD2. Germline V lookup: CDR1 KGHDR, CDR2 SFDVKD. V lost 5 bases, J lost 1 base, and 10 bases stayed unmatched. This CDR3 spans 17 amino acids. The CDR3 DNA is TGTGCCACCAGTGCTCTGGGGCTAGCGGGGCTCCAAGAGACCCAGTACTTC. Translation: CATSALGLAGLQETQYF.

Turning to this clone: Other DNA sequences in this specimen translate into the identical CDR3. The chain carries TRBV20-1 and TRBJ2-7; D is unresolved. CDR3 size: 11 residues. Trimming left V 1 base short and J 3 bases short, with 4 bases between. From germline, CDR1 is DFQATT and CDR2 SNEGSKA (reference sequence). As DNA, the CDR3 is TGCAGTGCTAGAGGCAGCTACGAGCAGTACTTC. Translated, it gives CSARGSYEQYF.